Presented here are 30 T cell receptor beta chains from one specimen sequenced in a study of blood T cell repertoires in COVID-19. The table came from immunoSEQ multiplex PCR; TCRdb's copy has only in-frame clones and leaves some out. Altogether approximately 390,000 clones are present, roughly 90% being singletons, with the ten largest covering 6.5% to 7%. Sequencing was carried out using peripheral blood. These receptors were collected from a man aged 18-30 years with active or convalescent COVID-19.

The rearrangement uses TRBV5-6 and TRBJ1-5; no firm D call. The CDR3 spans 15 residues. Germline V gene lookup returns CDR1 SGHDT and CDR2 YYEEEE. The V end was cut by 3 bases, the J end by 0 bases, with 10 bases between. The CDR3 region is CASSSGVLSNQPQHF. The CDR3 DNA follows: TGTGCCAGCAGCTCGGGAGTTCTTAGCAATCAGCCCCAGCATTTT.

The chain couples TRBV18 to TRBJ2-5; D gene unclear. Trimming took 3 bases from V and 4 from J, leaving 12 bases between them. From germline, CDR1 is KGHSH and CDR2 LQKENI. The length of the CDR3 is 14 residues. CDR3 bases: TGTGCCAGCTCACCCGGATCCGGCGGAGAGACCCAGTACTTC. It specifies CASSPGSGGETQYF.

This clone appeared once. The chain uses TRBV28 and TRBJ2-3; TRBD1 aligns across 9 bases. The CDR3 extends over 15 amino acids. The germline gives CDR1 MDHEN, CDR2 SYDVKM. V was clipped by 8 bases and J by 2 bases; unmatched bases: 8. This CDR3 reads CASRPRDRVTDTQYF. The CDR3, as DNA: TGTGCCAGCCGCCCTAGGGACAGGGTCACAGATACGCAGTATTTT.

This clone appeared once. J is TRBJ1-1 and V is TRBV7-2, with D perhaps TRBD1 (6 bases). Trimming cost V 3 bases and J 2 bases, with 10 bases left between them. The CDR3 loop spans 14 amino acids. Germline CDR1 SGHTA, CDR2 FQGNSA. The CDR3 sequence: CASSFRGANTEAFF. DNA for the CDR3: TGTGCCAGCAGCTTTCGGGGGGCTAACACTGAAGCTTTCTTT.

This clone was seen just once. The chain couples TRBV12-3 or TRBV12-4 to TRBJ1-1, with D unclear. The CDR3 consists of 13 residues. Between the trimmed V and J ends, which lost 1 base and 5 bases, there was a span of 8 bases. CDR3 DNA: TGTGCCAGCAGTTTAGGCCCGGGAACTGAAGCTTTCTTT. Encoded protein: CASSLGPGTEAFF.

The chain has TRBV5-1 and TRBJ2-2, with D perhaps matching TRBD1 (6 bases). The CDR3 covers 15 residues. Germline V lookup: CDR1 SGHRS, CDR2 YFSETQ. V was shortened by 4 bases and J by 5 bases, with 15 bases between the two germline ends. This CDR3 is CASSPGHRYTGELFF. CDR3 nucleotide sequence: TGCGCCAGCAGCCCGGGACATAGGTATACCGGGGAGCTGTTTTTT.

V usage is TRBV6-2 or TRBV6-3 and J usage is TRBJ2-1, with 9 bases matching TRBD2. CDR1 is MNHEY and CDR2 is SVGEGT in the germline V gene. The CDR3 totals 16 residues. V gave up 1 base and J gave up 3 bases; unmatched junction bases: 4. CDR3 sequence: CASSYLLAGDYNEQFF. The CDR3 DNA is TGTGCCAGCAGTTACTTGTTAGCGGGGGACTACAATGAGCAGTTCTTC.

The rearrangement links TRBV12-3 or TRBV12-4 to TRBJ2-1; possible D gene TRBD2, 6 bases. V dropped 7 bases and J dropped 11 bases, with 12 bases sitting between them. The length of the CDR3 is 11 residues. Here the CDR3 DNA reads TGTGCCAGCATCCTCCGGGAGCAGCAGTTCTTC. Translation gives CASILREQQFF.

This chain uses TRBV19 with TRBJ1-2; 10 bases line up with TRBD1. CDR1 is LNHDA, CDR2 SQIVND, per germline (reference sequence). This CDR3 contains 17 residues. J lost 5 bases, V lost 5 bases, and 14 bases had no gene match. DNA for the CDR3: TGTGCCAGTAGTCCCGGCGGGACAGGGGCCCAGGGATATGGCTACACCTTC. Residues: CASSPGGTGAQGYGYTF.

This clone was counted once. The chain recombines TRBV14 with TRBJ2-2; 7 bases match TRBD2. The CDR3 has 17 residues. The V segment lost 0 bases and the J segment 3 bases; nucleotides outside the gene matches: 7. CDR1 is SGHDN and CDR2 is FVKESK in the germline V gene. In DNA, the CDR3 is TGTGCCAGCAGCCAAGATCGCCCTAGCGGATACACCGGGGAGCTGTTTTTT. Translating it yields CASSQDRPSGYTGELFF.

The chain joins TRBV4-1 to TRBJ1-5; possible D gene TRBD1, 5 bases. This CDR3 is built from 15 residues. Germline CDR1 reads MGHRA; CDR2 reads YSYEKL. Trimming took off 2 bases at V and 10 bases at J, with 18 bases between the two ends. The CDR3 DNA is TGCGCCAGCAGCCAACACACAGGTGATCGACGACCCCAGCATTTT. This translates into CASSQHTGDRRPQHF.

V and J are TRBV28 and TRBJ1-2; TRBD1 matches at 8 bases. CDR3 length: 16 residues. Per the germline V gene, CDR1 is MDHEN and CDR2 is SYDVKM. V gave up 5 bases and J gave up 7 bases; unmatched junction bases: 15. The DNA for the CDR3 is TGTGCCAGCAGTCCAACCCCCCCGGCAGGGGGCAGTGGCTACACCTTC. Translated: CASSPTPPAGGSGYTF.

Details on this clone: Other DNA sequences of this sample code for an identical CDR3. The chain recombines TRBV4-1 with TRBJ1-2; 10 nucleotides match TRBD1. Germline CDR1 reads MGHRA; CDR2 reads YSYEKL. Losses at the gene ends were 4 bases for V and 5 bases for J; bases not matched to a gene: 7. CDR3 length: 15 residues. The CDR3 DNA sequence: TGCGCCAGCAGCCCGCGGGACAGGGGTTTGTATGGCTACACCTTC. It yields the protein CASSPRDRGLYGYTF.

The V gene is TRBV6-1, the J gene TRBJ1-1, with 10 bases that match TRBD1. The V segment lost 2 bases and the J segment 4 bases; nucleotides outside the gene matches: 10. The CDR3 covers 17 residues. The germline CDR1 and CDR2 sequences are MNHNS and SASEGT. This CDR3 is CASSERQGAYRSTEAFF. CDR3 coding DNA: TGTGCCAGCAGTGAACGACAGGGGGCATACCGGAGCACTGAAGCTTTCTTT.

The V gene is TRBV7-6, the J gene TRBJ2-3; possibly TRBD1 for D (6 bases). The V end was cut by 1 base, the J end by 2 bases, with 16 bases between. Germline V gene lookup returns CDR1 SGHVS and CDR2 FNYEAQ. The CDR3 loop spans 17 amino acids. The CDR3 coding sequence is TGTGCCAGCAGCTTAGGCCCGAGGACAGTAATCACAGATACGCAGTATTTT. It is translated as CASSLGPRTVITDTQYF. Drawing the rest from reference TRBV7-6 and TRBJ2-3, the complete variable domain is GAGVSQSPRYKVTKRGQDVALRCDPISGHVSLYWYRQALGQGPEFLTYFNYEAQQDKSGLPNDRFSAERPEGSISTLTIQRTEQRDSAMYRCASSLGPRTVITDTQYFGPGTRLTVL.

The chain couples TRBV27 to TRBJ2-1; D remains ambiguous. V was pared by 3 bases and J by 5 bases, with 11 bases between. The CDR3 is made up of 14 amino acids. CDR1 MNHEY and CDR2 SMNVEV come from the germline V gene (reference sequence). The CDR3 region is CASSFGRRNNEQFF. CDR3 coding DNA: TGTGCCAGCAGTTTTGGCCGAAGAAACAATGAGCAGTTCTTC.

The chain carries TRBV19 and TRBJ1-4, with 7 nucleotides matching TRBD1. The V gene's germline CDR1 is LNHDA and CDR2 SQIVND (reference sequence). This CDR3 has 14 amino acids. Trimming took 8 bases from V and 7 from J; bases not matched to a gene: 10. For the CDR3, the DNA is TGTGCCAGTCAGGGGGAAGGGTTGAGTGAAAAACTGTTTTTT. Its protein is CASQGEGLSEKLFF.

This clone came up once. The CDR3 reads CASSYSRQGAGEQYF. The CDR3 nucleotides are TGTGCCAGCAGTTACTCGAGGCAGGGGGCAGGGGAGCAGTACTTC. This chain uses TRBV6-5 with TRBJ2-7; 8 nucleotides agree with TRBD1. In germline, CDR1 is MNHEY, CDR2 SVGAGI. The CDR3 runs 15 residues. Trimming cost V 0 bases and J 7 bases; bases outside gene matches: 8.

V usage is TRBV7-9 and J usage is TRBJ1-4, with D hard to call. CDR3 size: 17 residues. Trimming took 2 bases from V and 7 from J, leaving 20 bases between them. Germline lookup yields CDR1 SEHNR and CDR2 FQNEAQ (reference sequence). Here the CDR3 reads CASSLFSLRIEGEKLFF. CDR3 DNA sequence: TGTGCCAGCAGCTTATTTTCGTTGCGAATTGAGGGTGAAAAACTGTTTTTT.

The chain has TRBV2 and TRBJ2-1, with 8 bases lining up with TRBD2. CDR3 length equals 15 residues. The V gene's germline CDR1 is SNHLY and CDR2 FYNNEI. The V and J ends lost 6 bases and 0 bases, in that order; junction bases with no gene match: 4. The DNA for the CDR3 is TGTGCCAGCAGCGAAAGCGGGAGCTCCTACAATGAGCAGTTCTTC. Amino acid sequence: CASSESGSSYNEQFF.

The V call is TRBV7-2, the J call TRBJ2-7; 8 nucleotides line up with TRBD1. The germline gives CDR1 SGHTA, CDR2 FQGNSA. The J segment lost 3 bases and the V segment lost 2 bases, leaving 9 bases of the junction unmatched. There are 16 residues in the CDR3. The chain's CDR3 is CASSLQPAGQGYEQYF. The CDR3 region has the DNA TGTGCCAGCAGCTTACAACCGGCCGGACAGGGCTACGAGCAGTACTTC.

This chain uses TRBV27 with TRBJ1-5, with no clear D. The germline V and J ends were trimmed by 6 bases and 2 bases, with 17 bases remaining between them. The CDR3 consists of 16 residues. CDR1 and CDR2 (germline): MNHEY, SMNVEV (reference sequence). The CDR3 DNA reads as TGTGCCAGCAGCCACACCTTTTACGAGGGCAATCAGCCCCAGCATTTT. Protein sequence: CASSHTFYEGNQPQHF.

V and J are TRBV5-3 and TRBJ2-3; 7 nucleotides match TRBD2. TRBV5-3 has ORF status, its function being uncertain. V was clipped by 4 bases and J by 0 bases; unmatched bases: 11. The CDR3 totals 17 residues. The CDR3 DNA follows: TGTGCCAGAAGCCCAGGAGCCTCTAGCGGTAGCACAGATACGCAGTATTTT. This sequence encodes CARSPGASSGSTDTQYF.

This chain links TRBV24-1 with TRBJ2-7; 7 bases match TRBD1. In germline, CDR1 is KGHDR, CDR2 SFDVKD. The CDR3 has 12 amino acids. Trimming removed 7 bases from V and 2 bases from J; junction bases left unmatched: 1. CDR3 residues: CATRTGTYEQYF. CDR3 nucleotides: TGTGCCACCAGGACAGGGACCTACGAGCAGTACTTC.

The J gene is TRBJ2-7, the V gene TRBV19; possibly TRBD2 for D (7 bases). V was clipped by 3 bases and J by 0 bases, with 12 bases between them. The CDR3 has 15 amino acids. Germline V gene lookup returns CDR1 LNHDA and CDR2 SQIVND (reference sequence). The CDR3 reads CASSIGGGHSYEQYF. DNA of the CDR3: TGTGCCAGTAGTATCGGCGGGGGCCACTCCTACGAGCAGTACTTC.

V and J are TRBV11-2 and TRBJ1-1; D might be TRBD1 (6 bases). CDR1 SGHAT and CDR2 FQNNGV come from the germline V gene. V was shortened by 1 base and J by 0 bases, with 12 bases between the two germline ends. The CDR3 extends over 16 amino acids. The CDR3 sequence: CASSLATGSMNTEAFF. The CDR3 DNA reads as TGTGCCAGCAGCTTAGCGACAGGATCAATGAACACTGAAGCTTTCTTT. The whole variable domain, remainder taken from reference TRBV11-2 and TRBJ1-1, is EAGVAQSPRYKIIEKRQSVAFWCNPISGHATLYWYQQILGQGPKLLIQFQNNGVVDDSQLPKDRFSAERLKGVDSTLKIQPAKLEDSAVYLCASSLATGSMNTEAFFGQGTRLTVV.

This clone was picked up one time. The J gene is TRBJ2-3, the V gene TRBV6-5; D ambiguous. The length of the CDR3 is 14 residues. The germline V and J ends were trimmed by 4 bases and 5 bases, with 13 bases remaining between them. Germline CDR1 MNHEY, CDR2 SVGAGI. CDR3 protein: CASSSYLDIDTQYF. Written as DNA, the CDR3 is TGTGCCAGCAGTTCCTACCTTGATATAGATACGCAGTATTTT.

This sequence joins TRBV6-6 and TRBJ2-6, with TRBD1 matching over 10 bases. CDR1 and CDR2 (germline): MNHNY, SVGAGI (reference sequence). The CDR3 consists of 20 residues. J lost 0 bases, V lost 6 bases, and 14 bases had no gene match. CDR3 protein: CASSPGDRGLIFSGANVLTF. CDR3 nucleotide sequence: TGTGCCAGCAGCCCGGGGGACAGGGGCCTAATCTTCTCTGGGGCCAACGTCCTGACTTTC.

The rearrangement joins TRBV7-2 to TRBJ2-1, with 7 bases identical to TRBD1. This CDR3 spans 16 amino acids. Germline assignment: CDR1 SGHTA and CDR2 FQGNSA. J was trimmed by 3 bases and V by 5 bases; bases with no gene match: 10. Here the CDR3 reads CASSQGHRTGYNEQFF. The CDR3 DNA sequence: TGTGCCAGCAGCCAAGGCCACCGGACAGGCTACAATGAGCAGTTCTTC.

This rearrangement joins TRBV25-1 to TRBJ1-6, with 8 positions matching TRBD1. Germline CDR1 reads MGHDK; CDR2 reads SYGVNS. CDR3 length: 18 amino acids. The V and J ends lost 2 bases and 6 bases, in that order; junction bases with no gene match: 12. The CDR3 spells CASSEIRTGGFGNSPLHF. The CDR3 nucleotides read TGTGCCAGCAGTGAAATTCGAACAGGGGGTTTCGGTAATTCACCCCTCCACTTT.